The 14 T cell receptor beta chains below all came from one sample that was sequenced in a study of a mutant IDH1 vaccine in newly diagnosed glioma. These receptors have no known antigen. As for time point: week 47, end of study. Doses consisted of 300 ug of mutant IDH1 20-mer peptide each, paired with topical imiquimod. Only in-frame clones appear in the TCRdb table, and some are missing; sequencing was by immunoSEQ multiplex PCR. The sample consists of some 50,000 clones, roughly two thirds of them appearing once. The sample in question was peripheral blood mononuclear cells (PBMCs), obtained from a glioma patient whose treatment included an IDH1 peptide vaccine. The origin of the receptors is a man in his forties or fifties with glioma. Some clones in this sample may be carry-over from other donors' samples.

This clone was seen a few times. This chain uses TRBV10-1 with TRBJ1-1; 8 bases fit TRBD1. Germline values: CDR1 WNHNN, CDR2 SYGVQD (reference sequence). The J segment lost 4 bases and the V segment lost 5 bases, leaving 6 bases of the junction unmatched. The CDR3 extends over 14 amino acids. DNA for the CDR3: TGCGCCAGCAGTTATTTCAGGGGGCCCACTGAAGCTTTCTTT. Encoded protein: CASSYFRGPTEAFF.

The chain recombines TRBV7-9 with TRBJ1-4; 9 bases fit TRBD1. This CDR3 has 14 amino acids. V shed 7 bases and J 5 bases; nucleotides not matched to a gene: 5. Germline V gene lookup returns CDR1 SEHNR and CDR2 FQNEAQ (reference sequence). The CDR3 here is CASTMGQGNEKLFF. CDR3 DNA: TGTGCCAGCACCATGGGACAGGGAAATGAAAAACTGTTTTTT. The whole variable domain, filled in from reference TRBV7-9 and TRBJ1-4, reads DTGVSQNPRHKITKRGQNVTFRCDPISEHNRLYWYRQTLGQGPEFLTYFQNEAQLEKSRLLSDRFSAERPKGSFSTLEIQRTEQGDSAMYLCASTMGQGNEKLFFGSGTQLSVL.

The V gene is TRBV7-8, the J gene TRBJ2-7; 8 nucleotides agree with TRBD1. After removal of 7 bases from V and 2 bases from J, the junction contained 7 bases not matched to a gene. The germline CDR1 and CDR2 sequences are SGHVS and FQNEAQ. This CDR3 comprises 14 residues. DNA of the CDR3: TGTGCCAGCATTAGAGGACAGGGAACCTACGAGCAGTACTTC. It yields the protein CASIRGQGTYEQYF.

V and J are TRBV4-1 and TRBJ1-3; a possible D gene is TRBD1 (5 bases). CDR1 and CDR2 (germline): MGHRA, YSYEKL. V lost 4 bases to trimming and J lost 1 base, with 23 bases between them. There are 19 residues in the CDR3. This CDR3 is CASSLQTLTGGGSGNTIYF. The CDR3 DNA reads as TGCGCCAGCAGCCTACAGACACTCACCGGGGGGGGGTCTGGAAACACCATATATTTT.

The rearrangement joins TRBV15 to TRBJ1-2; the D gene is possibly TRBD1 (5 bases). This CDR3 region has 15 residues. CDR1 LNHNV and CDR2 YYDKDF come from the germline V gene (reference sequence). The germline V and J ends were trimmed by 0 bases and 4 bases, with 12 bases remaining between them. CDR3 bases: TGTGCCACCAGCAGAGATCTTGGGGGAGGCTATGGCTACACCTTC. As protein: CATSRDLGGGYGYTF.

This clone was seen a single time. This chain joins TRBV2 and TRBJ1-6, with unresolved D. Germline V gene data show CDR1 as SNHLY and CDR2 as FYNNEI. Trimming stripped 3 bases from V and 9 bases from J, with 9 bases between. The CDR3 is 13 residues long. The CDR3 DNA reads as TGTGCCAGCAGTGATAACCCATCTTCACCCCTCCACTTT. It is translated as CASSDNPSSPLHF. Based on the CDR3 plus reference TRBV2 and TRBJ1-6, the full variable domain is EPEVTQTPSHQVTQMGQEVILRCVPISNHLYFYWYRQILGQKVEFLVSFYNNEISEKSEIFDDQFSVERPDGSNFTLKIRSTKLEDSAMYFCASSDNPSSPLHFGNGTRLTVT.

The chain employs TRBV7-8 and TRBJ2-7, with D unresolved. The CDR3 length is 16 residues. Germline loops: CDR1 SGHVS, CDR2 FQNEAQ. V lost 3 bases and J 4 bases, leaving 19 bases between the germline ends. Here the CDR3 reads CASSFRLLGSQYEQYF. CDR3 DNA sequence: TGTGCCAGCAGCTTCCGATTATTGGGAAGTCAGTACGAGCAGTACTTC.

In the case of this clone: A junction boundary mismatches the germline segment, possibly from a read error. This chain uses TRBV2 with TRBJ2-2; no clear D. Germline values: CDR1 SNHLY, CDR2 FYNNEI. This CDR3 has 13 residues. CDR3 sequence: CASSGMNPGELFF. DNA for the CDR3: TGTGCCAGCAGTGGAATGAACCCCGGGGAGCTGTTTTTT.

The sample holds a few counts of this clone. As DNA, the CDR3 is TGTGCCAGCAGCCAAGATCGCCGGGATGGGTCACCCCTCCACTTT. Amino acid sequence: CASSQDRRDGSPLHF. The V and J genes are TRBV4-2 and TRBJ1-6; D is undetermined. The CDR3 runs 15 residues. Germline V gene lookup returns CDR1 LGHNA and CDR2 YNFKEQ. The V and J ends lost 0 bases and 10 bases respectively, with 13 bases between them.

The V and J genes are TRBV6-1 and TRBJ1-4; no definite D call. The V gene's germline CDR1 is MNHNS and CDR2 SASEGT. Trimming shortened V by 6 bases and J by 5 bases, and 16 bases separated the two germline ends. The CDR3 totals 15 residues. The CDR3 spells CASRGTRRVNEKLFF. The CDR3, as DNA: TGTGCCAGCAGGGGCACCCGGAGGGTAAATGAAAAACTGTTTTTT.

The CDR3 bases are TGTGCCAAAGGGACACCTACCGGGGAGCTGTTTTTT. Protein: CAKGTPTGELFF. This sequence joins TRBV21-1 and TRBJ2-2; the listed D gene, TRBD1, was not tested against the DNA. TRBV21-1 represents a pseudogene. This CDR3 is built from 12 residues.

The chain recombines TRBV5-4 with TRBJ1-6; 12 bases line up with TRBD1. Germline CDR1 and CDR2: SGHNT and YYREEE (reference sequence). The CDR3 consists of 16 residues. V trimming: 3 bases; J trimming: 5 bases; junction bases outside the gene matches: 3. This CDR3 reads CASSWGDRGHNSPLHF. The CDR3 DNA follows: TGTGCCAGCAGCTGGGGGGACAGGGGGCATAATTCACCCCTCCACTTT.

The chain has TRBV2 and TRBJ1-4, with D perhaps TRBD1 (6 bases). Trimming stripped 1 base from V and 0 bases from J, with 6 bases between. Germline V CDR1 and CDR2: SNHLY, FYNNEI. This CDR3 region has 15 residues. The CDR3 DNA is TGTGCCAGCAGTGAAGAGGGGGCAACTAATGAAAAACTGTTTTTT. Its protein is CASSEEGATNEKLFF.

The CDR3 DNA follows: TGCGCCAGCAGTCAGGGCCTCCTTCGGCCCCAGCATTTT. It encodes CASSQGLLRPQHF. The chain employs TRBV23-1 and TRBJ1-5, with D unresolved. TRBV23-1 counts as an open reading frame of uncertain function. V was trimmed by 3 bases and J by 9 bases, leaving 12 bases between them. The CDR3 spans 13 residues.